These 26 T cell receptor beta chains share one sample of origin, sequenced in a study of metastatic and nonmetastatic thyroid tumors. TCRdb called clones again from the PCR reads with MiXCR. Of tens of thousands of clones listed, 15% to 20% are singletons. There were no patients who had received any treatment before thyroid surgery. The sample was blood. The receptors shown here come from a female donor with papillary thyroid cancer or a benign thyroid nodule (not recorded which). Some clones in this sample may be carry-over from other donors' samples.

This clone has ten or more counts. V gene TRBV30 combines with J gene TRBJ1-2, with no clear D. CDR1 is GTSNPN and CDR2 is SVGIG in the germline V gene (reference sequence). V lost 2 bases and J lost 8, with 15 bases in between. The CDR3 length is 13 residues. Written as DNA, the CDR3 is TGTGCCTGGAGTCTGGGAAACTCCGACGGCTACACCTTC. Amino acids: CAWSLGNSDGYTF. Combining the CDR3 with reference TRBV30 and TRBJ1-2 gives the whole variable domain SQTIHQWPATLVQPVGSPLSLECTVEGTSNPNLYWYRQAAGRGLQLLFYSVGIGQISSEVPQNLSASRPQDRQFILSSKKLLLSDSGFYLCAWSLGNSDGYTFGSGTRLTVV.

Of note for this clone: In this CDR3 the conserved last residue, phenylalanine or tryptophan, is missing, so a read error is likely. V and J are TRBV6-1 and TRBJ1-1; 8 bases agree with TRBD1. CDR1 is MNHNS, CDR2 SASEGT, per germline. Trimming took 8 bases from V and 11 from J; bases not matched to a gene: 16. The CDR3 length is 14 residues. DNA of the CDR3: TGTGCCAGCCTTCGGGCGGGGACAGGAGGCCGGGCTTTCTAT. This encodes CASLRAGTGGRAFY.

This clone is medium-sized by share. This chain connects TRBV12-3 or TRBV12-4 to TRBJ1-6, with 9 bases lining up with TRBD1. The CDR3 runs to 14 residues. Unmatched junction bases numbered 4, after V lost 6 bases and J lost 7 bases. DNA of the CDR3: TGTGCCAGCAGCGGACAGGGGATGAATTCACCCCTCCACTTT. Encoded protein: CASSGQGMNSPLHF.

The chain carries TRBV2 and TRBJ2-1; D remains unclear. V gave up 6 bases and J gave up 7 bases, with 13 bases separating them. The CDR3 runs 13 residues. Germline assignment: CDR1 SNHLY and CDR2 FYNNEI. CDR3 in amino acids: CASRGNIRNEQFF. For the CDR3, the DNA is TGTGCCAGCAGGGGAAATATCCGGAATGAGCAGTTCTTC.

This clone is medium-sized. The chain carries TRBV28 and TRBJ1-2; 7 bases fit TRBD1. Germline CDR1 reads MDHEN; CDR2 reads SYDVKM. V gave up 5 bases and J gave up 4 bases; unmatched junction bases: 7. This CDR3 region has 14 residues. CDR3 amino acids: CASSTGVSVYGYTF. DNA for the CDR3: TGTGCCAGCAGTACAGGGGTTTCGGTCTATGGCTACACCTTC.

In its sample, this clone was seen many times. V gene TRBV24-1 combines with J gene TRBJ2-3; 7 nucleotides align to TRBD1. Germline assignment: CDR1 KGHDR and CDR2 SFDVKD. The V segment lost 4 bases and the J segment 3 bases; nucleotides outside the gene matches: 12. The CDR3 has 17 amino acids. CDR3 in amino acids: CATSDLTTGSQTDTQYF. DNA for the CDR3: TGTGCCACCAGTGACCTAACGACAGGGAGTCAGACAGATACGCAGTATTTT.

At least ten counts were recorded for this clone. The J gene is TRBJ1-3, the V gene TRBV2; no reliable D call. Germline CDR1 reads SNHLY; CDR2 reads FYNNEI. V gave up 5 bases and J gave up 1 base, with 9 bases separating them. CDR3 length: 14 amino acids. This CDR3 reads CASSTHGSGNTIYF. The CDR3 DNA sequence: TGTGCCAGCAGTACCCATGGATCTGGAAACACCATATATTTT. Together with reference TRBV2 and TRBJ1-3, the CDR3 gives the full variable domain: EPEVTQTPSHQVTQMGQEVILRCVPISNHLYFYWYRQILGQKVEFLVSFYNNEISEKSEIFDDQFSVERPDGSNFTLKIRSTKLEDSAMYFCASSTHGSGNTIYFGEGSWLTVV.

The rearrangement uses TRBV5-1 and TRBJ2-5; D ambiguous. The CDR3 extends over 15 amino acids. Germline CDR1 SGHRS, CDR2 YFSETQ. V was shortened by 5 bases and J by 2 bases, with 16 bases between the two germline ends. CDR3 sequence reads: CASRLVASAQETQYF. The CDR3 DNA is TGCGCCAGCAGACTGGTGGCGTCAGCTCAAGAGACCCAGTACTTC.

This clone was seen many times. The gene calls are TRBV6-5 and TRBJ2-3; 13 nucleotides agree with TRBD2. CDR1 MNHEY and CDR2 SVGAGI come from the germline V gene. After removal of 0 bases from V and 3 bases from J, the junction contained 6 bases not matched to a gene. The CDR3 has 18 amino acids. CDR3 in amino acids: CASSYSYTSGGATDTQYF. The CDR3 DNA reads TGTGCCAGCAGTTACTCTTACACTAGCGGGGGGGCAACAGATACGCAGTATTTT.

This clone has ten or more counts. CDR3 in DNA: TGTGCCTGGACGGGGCAGGGGGTAAGGGGCTACACCTTC. Residues: CAWTGQGVRGYTF. The chain carries TRBV30 and TRBJ1-2; 7 positions match TRBD1. V lost 4 bases, J lost 8 bases, and 10 bases stayed unmatched. CDR3 length: 13 amino acids. In germline, CDR1 is GTSNPN, CDR2 SVGIG (reference sequence).

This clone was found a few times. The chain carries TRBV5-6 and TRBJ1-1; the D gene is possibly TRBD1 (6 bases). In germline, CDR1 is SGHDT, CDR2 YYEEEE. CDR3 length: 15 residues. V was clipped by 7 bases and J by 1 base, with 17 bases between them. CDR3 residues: CASGSAGQRNTEAFF. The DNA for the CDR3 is TGTGCCAGCGGCTCGGCCGGACAGAGGAACACTGAAGCTTTCTTT.

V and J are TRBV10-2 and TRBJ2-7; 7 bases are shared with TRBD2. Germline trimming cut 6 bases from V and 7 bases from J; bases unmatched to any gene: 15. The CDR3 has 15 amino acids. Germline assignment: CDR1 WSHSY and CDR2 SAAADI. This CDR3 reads CASSQIGSGGTEQYF. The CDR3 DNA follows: TGCGCCAGCAGCCAAATCGGATCGGGAGGAACGGAGCAGTACTTC.

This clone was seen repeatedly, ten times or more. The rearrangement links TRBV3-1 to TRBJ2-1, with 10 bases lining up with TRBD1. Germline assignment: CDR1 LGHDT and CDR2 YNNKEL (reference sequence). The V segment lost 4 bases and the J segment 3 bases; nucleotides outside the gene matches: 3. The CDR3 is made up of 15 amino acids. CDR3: CASSRGTGDYNEQFF. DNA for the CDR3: TGTGCCAGCAGCCGAGGGACAGGGGACTACAATGAGCAGTTCTTC.

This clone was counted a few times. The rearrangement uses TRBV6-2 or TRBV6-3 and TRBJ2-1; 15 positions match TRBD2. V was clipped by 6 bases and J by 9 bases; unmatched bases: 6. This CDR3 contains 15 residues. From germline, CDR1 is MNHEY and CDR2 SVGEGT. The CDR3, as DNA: TGTGCCAGCAGCCCCGGACTAGCGGGGGGGAGTGAGCAGTTCTTC. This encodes CASSPGLAGGSEQFF.

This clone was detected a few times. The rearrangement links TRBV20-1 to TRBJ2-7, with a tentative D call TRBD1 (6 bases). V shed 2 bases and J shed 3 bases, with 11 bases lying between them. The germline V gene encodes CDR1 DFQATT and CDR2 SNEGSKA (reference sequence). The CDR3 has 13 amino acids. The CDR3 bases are TGCAGTGCTAGACGGACAGTCAACTACGAGCAGTACTTC. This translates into CSARRTVNYEQYF.

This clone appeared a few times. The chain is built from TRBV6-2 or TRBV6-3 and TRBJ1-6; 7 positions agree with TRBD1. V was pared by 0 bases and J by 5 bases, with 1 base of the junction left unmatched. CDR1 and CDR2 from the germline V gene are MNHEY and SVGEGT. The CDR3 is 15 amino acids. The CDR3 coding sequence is TGTGCCAGCAGTTACTCGACAGGGAATAATTCACCCCTCCACTTT. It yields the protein CASSYSTGNNSPLHF.

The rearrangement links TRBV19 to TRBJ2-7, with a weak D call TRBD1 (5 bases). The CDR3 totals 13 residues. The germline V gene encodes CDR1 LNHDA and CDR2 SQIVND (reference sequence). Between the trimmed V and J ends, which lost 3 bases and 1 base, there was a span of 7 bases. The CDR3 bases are TGTGCCAGTAGTATGACAGTATCCTACGAGCAGTACTTC. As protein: CASSMTVSYEQYF. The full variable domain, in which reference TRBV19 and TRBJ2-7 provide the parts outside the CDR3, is DGGITQSPKYLFRKEGQNVTLSCEQNLNHDAMYWYRQDPGQGLRLIYYSQIVNDFQKGDIAEGYSVSREKKESFPLTVTSAQKNPTAFYLCASSMTVSYEQYFGPGTRLTVT.

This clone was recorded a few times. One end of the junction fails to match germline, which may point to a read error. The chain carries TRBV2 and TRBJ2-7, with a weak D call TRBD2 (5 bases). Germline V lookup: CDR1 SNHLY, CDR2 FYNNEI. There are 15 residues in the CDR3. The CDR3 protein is CTSSEGLAGLYEQYF. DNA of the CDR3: TGTACCAGCAGTGAAGGGCTAGCTGGACTGTACGAGCAGTACTTC.

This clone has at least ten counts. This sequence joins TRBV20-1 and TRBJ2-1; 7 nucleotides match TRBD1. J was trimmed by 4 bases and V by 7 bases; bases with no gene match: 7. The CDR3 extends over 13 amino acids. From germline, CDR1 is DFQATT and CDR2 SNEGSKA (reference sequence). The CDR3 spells CSERQGPYNEQFF. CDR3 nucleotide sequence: TGCAGTGAACGACAGGGACCGTACAATGAGCAGTTCTTC.

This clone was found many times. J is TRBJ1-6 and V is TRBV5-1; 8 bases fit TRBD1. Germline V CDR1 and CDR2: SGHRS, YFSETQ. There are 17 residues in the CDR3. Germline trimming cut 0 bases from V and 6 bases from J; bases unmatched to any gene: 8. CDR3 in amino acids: CASSLGRQGAINSPLHF. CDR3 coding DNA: TGCGCCAGCAGCTTGGGCCGGCAGGGGGCTATTAATTCACCCCTCCACTTT. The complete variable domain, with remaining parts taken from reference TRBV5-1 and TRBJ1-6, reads KAGVTQTPRYLIKTRGQQVTLSCSPISGHRSVSWYQQTPGQGLQFLFEYFSETQRNKGNFPGRFSGRQFSNSRSEMNVSTLELGDSALYLCASSLGRQGAINSPLHFGNGTRLTVT.

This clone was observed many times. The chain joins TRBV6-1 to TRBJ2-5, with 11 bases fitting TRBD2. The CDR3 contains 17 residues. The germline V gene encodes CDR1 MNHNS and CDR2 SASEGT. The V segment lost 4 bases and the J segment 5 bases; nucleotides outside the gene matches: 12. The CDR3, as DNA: TGTGCCAGCAGTGTGGGTCTAGCGGGGGGAATTGGGGAGACCCAGTACTTC. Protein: CASSVGLAGGIGETQYF.

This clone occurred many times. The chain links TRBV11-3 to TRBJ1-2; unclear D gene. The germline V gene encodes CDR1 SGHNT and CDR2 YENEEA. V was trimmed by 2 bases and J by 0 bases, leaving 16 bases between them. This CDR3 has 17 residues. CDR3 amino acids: CASSLSLGGVANYGYTF. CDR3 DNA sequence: TGTGCCAGCAGCTTATCACTGGGAGGCGTCGCTAACTATGGCTACACCTTC.

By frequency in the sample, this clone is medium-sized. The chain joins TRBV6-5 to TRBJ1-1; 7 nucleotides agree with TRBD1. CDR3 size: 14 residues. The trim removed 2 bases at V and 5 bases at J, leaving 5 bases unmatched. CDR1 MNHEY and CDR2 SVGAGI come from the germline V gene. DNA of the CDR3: TGTGCCAGCAGTTACGGTCAGGGGGGGACTGAAGCTTTCTTT. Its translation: CASSYGQGGTEAFF.

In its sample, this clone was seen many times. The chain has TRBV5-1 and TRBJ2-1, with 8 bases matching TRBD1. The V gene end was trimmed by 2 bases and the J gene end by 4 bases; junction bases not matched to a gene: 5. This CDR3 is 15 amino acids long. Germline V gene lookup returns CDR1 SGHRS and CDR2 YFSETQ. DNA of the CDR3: TGCGCCAGCAGCTTAAGGACAGGGAGTTACAATGAGCAGTTCTTC. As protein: CASSLRTGSYNEQFF.

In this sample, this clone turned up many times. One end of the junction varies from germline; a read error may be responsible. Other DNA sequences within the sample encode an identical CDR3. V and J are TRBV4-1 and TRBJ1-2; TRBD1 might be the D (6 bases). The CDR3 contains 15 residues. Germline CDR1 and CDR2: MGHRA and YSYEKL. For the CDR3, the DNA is TGCGCCGGCAGCCAAGCAGGGGATCTAAACTATGGCTACACCTTC. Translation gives CAGSQAGDLNYGYTF.

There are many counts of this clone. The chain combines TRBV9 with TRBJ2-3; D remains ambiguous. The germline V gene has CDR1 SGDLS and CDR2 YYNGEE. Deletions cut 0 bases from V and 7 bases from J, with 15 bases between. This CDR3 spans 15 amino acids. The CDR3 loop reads CASSVASLSTNTQYF. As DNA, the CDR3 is TGTGCCAGCAGCGTAGCCTCCCTCAGTACCAATACGCAGTATTTT.